The present entry profiles one T cell receptor beta chain with its context. Its antigen is still unknown. The entry originates in a study of cytotoxic CD8 clonotypes in ibrutinib-treated CLL. The wider study: The patient breakdown showed approximately ten relapsed/refractory and some 16 treatment-naive cases, with 17 to 18 IGHV unmutated.

This CDR3 spans 14 amino acids. The junction had 2 bases not matched to a gene; V was cut back by 5 bases and J by 0 bases. CDR1 is LNHDA and CDR2 is SQIVND in the germline V gene (reference sequence). Overall study findings and caveats: Clonotypes that were public were uncommon, and they contracted or stayed stable on treatment. Measured clonality at baseline was greater than in age-matched healthy donors and tracked with circulating CD8+ T-cell counts.

Measured with immunoSEQ multiplex PCR; TCRdb has only the in-frame clones, and not every one. The sample lists hundreds of thousands of clones; under 80% were seen once. The receptor comes from a human donor with chronic lymphocytic leukemia. The chain is built from TRBV19 and TRBJ2-7, with 9 bases matching TRBD1. The sample here was PBMCs, taken after 24 months of ibrutinib treatment. The CDR3 reads CASSSDRGSYEQYF. The DNA for the CDR3 is TGTGCCAGTAGTTCGGACAGGGGCTCCTACGAGCAGTACTTC.